These 12 T cell receptor beta chains were all obtained from the same sample, sequenced in a study of memory CD4+ T cells and cytomegalovirus serostatus. Single viable CD3+CD4+CD8-CD45RO+ cells were sorted as the memory CD4+ T cells. Clones were sequenced by immunoSEQ multiplex PCR, and TCRdb holds only the in-frame ones, with some missing. The table has some 87,000 clones, about four fifths seen once; the top ten hold less than 4.5%. Material: memory CD4+ T cells from blood. The receptors derive from an adult in good health and CMV-seropositive.

The chain has TRBV6-5 and TRBJ1-1; 8 nucleotides agree with TRBD1. Germline lookup yields CDR1 MNHEY and CDR2 SVGAGI. J gave up 2 bases and V 8 bases, and 4 bases lay outside the gene matches. This CDR3 is 13 amino acids long. The CDR3 is CASGDRPNTEAFF. The CDR3 DNA sequence: TGTGCCAGCGGGGACAGGCCCAACACTGAAGCTTTCTTT.

Comments on this clone: This sample includes further DNA sequences coding for the same CDR3. This chain joins TRBV5-1 and TRBJ2-5, with TRBD2 matching 8 bases. The V segment lost 0 bases and the J segment 5 bases; nucleotides outside the gene matches: 6. Germline lookup yields CDR1 SGHRS and CDR2 YFSETQ. The CDR3 spans 15 residues. The CDR3 reads CASSLGAGVGETQYF. CDR3 in DNA: TGCGCCAGCAGCTTGGGAGCGGGAGTTGGGGAGACCCAGTACTTC.

The V call is TRBV29-1, the J call TRBJ2-7; D is tentatively TRBD1 or TRBD2 (5 bases each). Germline values: CDR1 SQVTM, CDR2 ANQGSEA. The ends were cut back, 7 bases at V and 2 bases at J, with 15 bases in the middle. The CDR3 is made up of 13 amino acids. CDR3 residues: CSAWDRQTYEQYF. CDR3 DNA: TGCAGCGCCTGGGACCGACAGACCTACGAGCAGTACTTC.

The chain carries TRBV25-1 and TRBJ2-1; D is undetermined. Germline V gene lookup returns CDR1 MGHDK and CDR2 SYGVNS. Trimming cost V 4 bases and J 4 bases, with 11 bases left between them. The CDR3 runs 14 residues. CDR3 sequence: CASSVAAVYNEQFF. In DNA, the CDR3 is TGTGCCAGCAGTGTGGCCGCCGTTTACAATGAGCAGTTCTTC.

This chain joins TRBV12-5 and TRBJ1-1; D is uncertain. The germline CDR1 and CDR2 sequences are LGHNT and FRNRAP. This CDR3 contains 15 residues. V was shortened by 0 bases and J by 1 base, with 9 bases between the two germline ends. CDR3 bases: TGTGCTAGTGGTTTGGTACACAGCGGGAACACTGAAGCTTTCTTT. Its protein product is CASGLVHSGNTEAFF.

This clone was observed a single time. The rearrangement uses TRBV7-9 and TRBJ1-1; D not certain. CDR3 length equals 17 residues. V lost 3 bases to trimming and J lost 4 bases, with 21 bases between them. CDR1 is SEHNR, CDR2 FQNEAQ, per germline (reference sequence). The CDR3 DNA is TGTGCCAGCAGCTTCGAGCCAGGCGTCAACGTTGGCACTGAAGCTTTCTTT. This sequence encodes CASSFEPGVNVGTEAFF.

The gene calls are TRBV4-3 and TRBJ2-1, with a tentative D call TRBD2 (5 bases). The CDR3 extends over 15 amino acids. Germline lookup yields CDR1 LGHNA and CDR2 YSLEER. V was pared by 1 base and J by 9 bases, with 16 bases between. The DNA for the CDR3 is TGCGCCAGCAGCCAAGGCGGGTTCCTCCAGGCTGAGCAGTTCTTC. Residues: CASSQGGFLQAEQFF.

The chain employs TRBV29-1 and TRBJ2-5, with unresolved D. V lost 1 base and J lost 4, with 4 bases in between. The germline gives CDR1 SQVTM, CDR2 ANQGSEA. The CDR3 is 11 residues long. The CDR3 protein is CSVEGGETQYF. CDR3 nucleotides: TGCAGCGTTGAAGGGGGAGAGACCCAGTACTTC.

The V and J genes are TRBV28 and TRBJ2-1; no definite D call. The CDR3 contains 15 residues. The V end lost 5 bases, the J end lost 10 bases, and 21 bases lay between the germline ends. From germline, CDR1 is MDHEN and CDR2 SYDVKM. CDR3 bases: TGTGCCAGCAGTGTACGTCGCGCGGTCATAAGCGAGCAGTTCTTC. Its protein is CASSVRRAVISEQFF.

The rearrangement joins TRBV27 to TRBJ2-5; D not certain. The CDR3 covers 11 residues. Trimming took 6 bases from V and 2 from J, leaving 4 bases between them. Germline V gives CDR1 MNHEY, CDR2 SMNVEV (reference sequence). The CDR3 bases are TGTGCCAGCAGACGACAAGAGACCCAGTACTTC. Translating it yields CASRRQETQYF.

J is TRBJ1-1 and V is TRBV18; a possible D gene is TRBD1 (6 bases). Per germline, CDR1 KGHSH and CDR2 LQKENI. Trimming cost V 5 bases and J 2 bases, with 12 bases left between them. The CDR3 contains 14 residues. CDR3 residues: CASSAGVGNTEAFF. CDR3 in DNA: TGTGCCAGCTCAGCAGGGGTGGGCAACACTGAAGCTTTCTTT.

The DNA for the CDR3 is TGTGCCAGCAGCAAAGACCCCGGGGGAGTGGCTGAAGCTTTCTTT. This translates into CASSKDPGGVAEAFF. V is TRBV21-1 and J is TRBJ1-1. TRBV21-1 is marked as a pseudogene. The CDR3 is 15 residues long.